Shown below are 7 T cell receptor beta chains from a single sample sequenced in a study of vaccination effects on CD4 cells after COVID-19. After expansion with viral peptide pools in the ViraFEST assay, antigen-specific CD4+ T cells were sequenced. Culturing for nine to ten days preceded CD4+ T cell isolation. Subjects were given two BNT162b2 or mRNA-1273 vaccine doses. Assay used: immunoSEQ multiplex PCR; TCRdb lists only in-frame clones, some missing. The sample shows 25,000 to 30,000 clones, more than 60% of them seen only once. Their antigen targets remain unknown. Sequenced material: CD4+ T cells from PBMCs cultured with HCoV-NL63 spike peptides, taken after COVID-19 vaccination. The receptors shown here come from a human donor who received a COVID-19 vaccine.

This rearrangement joins TRBV25-1 to TRBJ2-7; tentatively, D is TRBD2 (5 bases). The CDR3 totals 12 residues. With 9 bases removed from V and 7 bases from J, the gap between germline ends came to 16 bases. Germline values: CDR1 MGHDK, CDR2 SYGVNS. CDR3 nucleotide sequence: TGTGCCAGTCATTATCCGGGGATGGAGCAGTACTTC. Its protein product is CASHYPGMEQYF.

The chain carries TRBV5-1 and TRBJ2-1; no definite D call. CDR3 length: 14 amino acids. Germline loops: CDR1 SGHRS, CDR2 YFSETQ. Deletions cut 2 bases from V and 9 bases from J, with 15 bases between. CDR3: CASSLNPSSREQFF. The CDR3 DNA is TGCGCCAGCAGCTTAAATCCCAGCTCGCGTGAGCAGTTCTTC.

The V and J genes are TRBV5-4 and TRBJ1-4, with 9 nucleotides matching TRBD1. The trim removed 4 bases at V and 8 bases at J, leaving 3 bases unmatched. This CDR3 comprises 13 residues. Germline V lookup: CDR1 SGHNT, CDR2 YYREEE (reference sequence). The CDR3 region has the DNA TGTGCCAGCAGCCCGGACAGGGGAGAAAAACTGTTTTTT. The encoded protein is CASSPDRGEKLFF.

This chain connects TRBV12-3 or TRBV12-4 to TRBJ2-3; no clear D gene. Trimming cost V 2 bases and J 2 bases, with 2 bases left between them. The CDR3 has 12 residues. The CDR3 loop reads CASSLPTDTQYF. CDR3 nucleotide sequence: TGTGCCAGCAGTTTACCCACAGATACGCAGTATTTT.

The rearrangement links TRBV5-1 to TRBJ1-2; 7 nucleotides match TRBD1. Per the germline V gene, CDR1 is SGHRS and CDR2 is YFSETQ. J was trimmed by 5 bases and V by 5 bases; bases with no gene match: 9. The CDR3 has 14 amino acids. The CDR3 nucleotides read TGCGCCAGCAGTTATGGGACAGTCAGGTATGGCTACACCTTC. This gives the protein CASSYGTVRYGYTF.

The V call is TRBV30, the J call TRBJ1-6, with D possibly being TRBD1 (6 bases). The CDR3 is 13 amino acids. The germline V gene has CDR1 GTSNPN and CDR2 SVGIG (reference sequence). V was cut by 4 bases and J by 6 bases, with 10 bases left in between. The CDR3 loop reads CAWTGVVNSPLHF. For the CDR3, the DNA is TGTGCCTGGACAGGGGTAGTTAATTCACCCCTCCACTTT. Full variable domain (remainder filled in from reference TRBV30 and TRBJ1-6): SQTIHQWPATLVQPVGSPLSLECTVEGTSNPNLYWYRQAAGRGLQLLFYSVGIGQISSEVPQNLSASRPQDRQFILSSKKLLLSDSGFYLCAWTGVVNSPLHFGNGTRLTVT.

The chain has TRBV19 and TRBJ2-4; 7 nucleotides align to TRBD1. J was trimmed by 6 bases and V by 7 bases; bases with no gene match: 12. Germline V gene sequence: CDR1 LNHDA, CDR2 SQIVND (reference sequence). This CDR3 comprises 15 residues. For the CDR3, the DNA is TGTGCCAGTAACAGGGGAAACTCTGGGAGAAACATTCAGTACTTC. Translated: CASNRGNSGRNIQYF.